Presented here are 29 T cell receptor beta chains from one specimen sequenced in a study of CD4 T cells in relation to SARS-CoV-2 and coronaviruses. Here immunoSEQ multiplex PCR was the method, and the copy in TCRdb shows in-frame clones only, minus some. The table records about 68,000 clones, 93% of them present only once. The unexposed donors gave CD4+ T cells in about 2010-2019, prior to COVID-19. The sample was naive CD4+ T cells from PBMCs. Subset denoted: naive CD4+ T cells isolated by negative enrichment. The receptors shown here come from a human donor in good health.

The gene calls are TRBV5-6 and TRBJ1-3; weak D call: TRBD1 (6 bases). The CDR3 spans 15 residues. The germline gives CDR1 SGHDT, CDR2 YYEEEE. Trimming took 2 bases from V and 2 from J, leaving 11 bases between them. The DNA of the CDR3 is TGTGCCAGCAGCTTTCCAGGGGTCGCTGGAAACACCATATATTTT. This gives the protein CASSFPGVAGNTIYF.

This rearrangement joins TRBV18 to TRBJ2-2; 7 bases match TRBD1. There are 15 residues in the CDR3. Per germline, CDR1 KGHSH and CDR2 LQKENI. J was trimmed by 0 bases and V by 6 bases; bases with no gene match: 4. CDR3 coding DNA: TGTGCCAGCTCGGGACAGAACGCGAACACCGGGGAGCTGTTTTTT. This gives the protein CASSGQNANTGELFF.

This clone has just a few counts. V is TRBV4-2 and J is TRBJ1-1; D is ambiguous. From germline, CDR1 is LGHNA and CDR2 YNFKEQ. CDR3 size: 15 residues. Trimming stripped 0 bases from V and 1 base from J, with 9 bases between. In nucleotides, the CDR3 is TGTGCCAGCAGCCAAGATCAGTGGGCGAACACTGAAGCTTTCTTT. As protein: CASSQDQWANTEAFF.

The chain carries TRBV7-2 and TRBJ2-1; 11 bases align to TRBD2. The CDR3 is 16 amino acids. Germline-derived CDR1 and CDR2 are SGHTA and FQGNSA. V was pared by 4 bases and J by 7 bases, with 9 bases of the junction left unmatched. CDR3 nucleotides: TGTGCCAGCAGCTCCACTCTAGCGGGGGGCCAAAATGAGCAGTTCTTC. Residues: CASSSTLAGGQNEQFF.

The chain recombines TRBV28 with TRBJ2-5, with 7 bases identical to TRBD2. The CDR3 runs to 16 residues. Per germline, CDR1 MDHEN and CDR2 SYDVKM. The V gene end was trimmed by 7 bases and the J gene end by 2 bases; junction bases not matched to a gene: 13. CDR3 sequence (DNA): TGTGCCAGCACCCCACCCCTAGCGGAACAGCAAGAGACCCAGTACTTC. It is translated as CASTPPLAEQQETQYF.

CDR3 residues: CASSQSGDGPGYTF. CDR3 in DNA: TGTGCCAGCAGCCAATCCGGGGACGGGCCTGGCTACACCTTC. The rearrangement joins TRBV11-2 to TRBJ1-2, with D maybe TRBD1 (5 bases). Germline values: CDR1 SGHAT, CDR2 FQNNGV. The V end was cut by 5 bases, the J end by 7 bases, with 17 bases between. The CDR3 spans 14 residues.

This clone was seen just once. The chain has TRBV2 and TRBJ2-5, with 7 positions matching TRBD1. Per the germline V gene, CDR1 is SNHLY and CDR2 is FYNNEI. The CDR3 totals 15 residues. Trimming took 8 bases from V and 2 from J; bases not matched to a gene: 11. The CDR3 sequence: CASVFSGTVQETQYF. CDR3 nucleotides: TGTGCCAGCGTCTTCTCCGGGACAGTTCAAGAGACCCAGTACTTC.

The rearrangement joins TRBV5-1 to TRBJ1-1; perhaps TRBD1 as D (5 bases). V was shortened by 4 bases and J by 1 base, with 11 bases between the two germline ends. CDR3 length: 14 amino acids. Germline CDR1 reads SGHRS; CDR2 reads YFSETQ. CDR3 residues: CASSLNGGNTEAFF. For the CDR3, the DNA is TGCGCCAGCAGCCTGAACGGGGGGAACACTGAAGCTTTCTTT.

V usage is TRBV5-1 and J usage is TRBJ1-2; TRBD1 matches at 9 bases. Unmatched junction bases numbered 19, after V lost 4 bases and J lost 12 bases. In germline, CDR1 is SGHRS, CDR2 YFSETQ. The CDR3 runs to 16 residues. CDR3 bases: TGCGCCAGCAGCAGAACCGGGACAGGGAGGGTTGAAGCTAACACCTTC. Encoded protein: CASSRTGTGRVEANTF.

This clone was picked up one time. CDR3 amino acids: CASSLLRDLYNEQFF. CDR3 bases: TGTGCCAGCTCACTGCTTAGGGATTTATACAATGAGCAGTTCTTC. The V gene is TRBV18, the J gene TRBJ2-1, with D hard to call. Germline CDR1 and CDR2: KGHSH and LQKENI. Trimming removed 4 bases from V and 4 bases from J, with 14 bases in between. This CDR3 is built from 15 residues.

The chain combines TRBV5-1 with TRBJ2-7; 15 bases are a match to TRBD2. The CDR3 is 17 residues long. Trimming cost V 0 bases and J 3 bases; bases outside gene matches: 4. CDR1 is SGHRS, CDR2 YFSETQ, per germline. CDR3 bases: TGCGCCAGCAGCTTGGCCGGACTAGCGGGAGGGTACTACGAGCAGTACTTC. Translation: CASSLAGLAGGYYEQYF.

The chain links TRBV10-3 to TRBJ1-1, with 8 bases aligning to TRBD1. With 5 bases clipped from V and 3 bases from J, the junction kept 2 bases outside the gene matches. The germline V gene has CDR1 ENHRY and CDR2 SYGVKD. CDR3 length: 13 residues. DNA for the CDR3: TGTGCCATCAGTCAGGGGGCCTACACTGAAGCTTTCTTT. As protein: CAISQGAYTEAFF.

This chain uses TRBV25-1 with TRBJ1-2; D gene unclear. CDR3 size: 12 residues. CDR1 is MGHDK and CDR2 is SYGVNS in the germline V gene. Deletions cut 2 bases from V and 3 bases from J, with 4 bases between. The CDR3 loop is CASSENDYGYTF. The CDR3 DNA sequence: TGTGCCAGCAGTGAAAACGACTATGGCTACACCTTC.

Here the CDR3 reads CASSQQGSGEQFF. CDR3 nucleotide sequence: TGTGCCAGCAGCCAACAGGGGAGTGGTGAGCAGTTCTTC. The V and J genes are TRBV16 and TRBJ2-1; a weak D match, TRBD1 (6 bases). CDR3 size: 13 residues. In germline, CDR1 is KGHSY, CDR2 FQNENV. V was cut by 2 bases and J by 9 bases, with 11 bases left in between.

The chain links TRBV11-1 to TRBJ2-3; 9 bases match TRBD2. With V trimmed by 0 bases and J by 4 bases, 5 bases remained unmatched. The CDR3 loop spans 16 amino acids. Germline assignment: CDR1 SGHAT and CDR2 FQDESV (reference sequence). The CDR3 bases are TGTGCCAGCAGCTTAGCGAGGGCGGGGGGGCCAGATACGCAGTATTTT. Its protein product is CASSLARAGGPDTQYF.

The V gene is TRBV5-6, the J gene TRBJ2-2, with D perhaps TRBD2 (6 bases). CDR3 size: 13 residues. Trimming left V 5 bases short and J 6 bases short, with 11 bases between. Germline V gene data show CDR1 as SGHDT and CDR2 as YYEEEE. The CDR3 here is CASRKTRSGELFF. The CDR3 coding sequence is TGTGCCAGCAGGAAGACTAGATCCGGGGAGCTGTTTTTT.

The V gene is TRBV5-6, the J gene TRBJ1-5; 7 bases align to TRBD1. Germline V gene lookup returns CDR1 SGHDT and CDR2 YYEEEE. The CDR3 length is 14 residues. With 4 bases clipped from V and 2 bases from J, the junction kept 3 bases outside the gene matches. The CDR3 here is CASSRDSRNQPQHF. The CDR3 nucleotides read TGTGCCAGCAGCCGGGACAGCCGCAATCAGCCCCAGCATTTT.

The genes are TRBV28 and TRBJ2-3; D remains unclear. V was pared by 4 bases and J by 4 bases, with 6 bases between. CDR3 length: 12 residues. The germline V gene has CDR1 MDHEN and CDR2 SYDVKM. CDR3 sequence: CASSSSSDTQYF. In nucleotides, the CDR3 is TGTGCCAGCAGTTCCTCGTCAGATACGCAGTATTTT.

This chain connects TRBV5-1 to TRBJ2-1, with TRBD2 identical over 8 bases. Germline CDR1 is SGHRS and CDR2 is YFSETQ. This CDR3 has 14 residues. Trimming removed 4 bases from V and 8 bases from J; junction bases left unmatched: 8. The CDR3 protein is CASSPGGANDEQFF. The CDR3 DNA is TGCGCCAGCAGCCCCGGGGGGGCCAACGATGAGCAGTTCTTC.

The rearrangement links TRBV4-3 to TRBJ2-7; TRBD2 is a possible D gene (5 bases). CDR3 length: 16 amino acids. The V end was cut by 0 bases, the J end by 3 bases, with 15 bases between. The germline gives CDR1 LGHNA, CDR2 YSLEER. CDR3: CASSQDARAEFYEQYF. CDR3 DNA sequence: TGCGCCAGCAGCCAAGATGCGAGGGCAGAATTCTACGAGCAGTACTTC.

The CDR3 region has the DNA TGTGCCAGCAGTGAGGGGGTAGCGAGGTGGCAAGAGACCCAGTACTTC. This codes for CASSEGVARWQETQYF. This chain connects TRBV6-1 to TRBJ2-5, with D perhaps given as TRBD1 or TRBD2 (5 bases each). Germline assignment: CDR1 MNHNS and CDR2 SASEGT. This CDR3 spans 16 amino acids. Trimming took 3 bases from V and 2 from J, leaving 16 bases between them.

This clone is a singleton in its sample. The chain joins TRBV3-1 (or the pseudogene TRBV3-2) to TRBJ1-3, with D possibly being TRBD1 (5 bases). This CDR3 is 21 amino acids long. In germline, CDR1 is LGHDT, CDR2 YNNKEL (reference sequence). V was clipped by 0 bases and J by 0 bases, with 24 bases between them. The CDR3 is CASSQDKPPPGTVFSGNTIYF. DNA for the CDR3: TGTGCCAGCAGCCAAGATAAGCCCCCCCCCGGGACGGTATTCTCTGGAAACACCATATATTTT.

This chain links TRBV19 with TRBJ2-3; 10 nucleotides align to TRBD2. Per germline, CDR1 LNHDA and CDR2 SQIVND (reference sequence). CDR3 length equals 15 residues. After removal of 5 bases from V and 4 bases from J, the junction contained 6 bases not matched to a gene. As DNA, the CDR3 is TGTGCCAGTAGTGAGCTGAGCGGGAGGGCAGATACGCAGTATTTT. Its translation is CASSELSGRADTQYF.

The rearrangement uses TRBV20-1 and TRBJ2-1; D remains ambiguous. Germline assignment: CDR1 DFQATT and CDR2 SNEGSKA (reference sequence). The CDR3 spans 11 residues. With 2 bases removed from V and 5 bases from J, the gap between germline ends came to 4 bases. This chain's CDR3 is CSARRNNEQFF. CDR3 nucleotide sequence: TGCAGTGCTAGAAGGAACAATGAGCAGTTCTTC.

The V call is TRBV2, the J call TRBJ1-2, with a tentative D call TRBD1 (5 bases). V shed 5 bases and J shed 6 bases, with 22 bases lying between them. CDR1 is SNHLY and CDR2 is FYNNEI in the germline V gene. This CDR3 contains 16 residues. CDR3 DNA sequence: TGTGCCAGCAGTATCTTGGGCAGGGAAGAGGCGGATGGCTACACCTTC. This codes for CASSILGREEADGYTF.

V and J are TRBV2 and TRBJ1-1, with D hard to call. This CDR3 comprises 13 residues. CDR1 and CDR2 from the germline V gene are SNHLY and FYNNEI. The V gene lost 7 bases and the J gene lost 0 bases, with 9 bases spanning the gap. In nucleotides, the CDR3 is TGTGCCAGCAAGATAGAAATGAACACTGAAGCTTTCTTT. It specifies CASKIEMNTEAFF.

The chain recombines TRBV20-1 with TRBJ1-1; D unclear. The V gene lost 3 bases and the J gene lost 2 bases, with 10 bases spanning the gap. Germline CDR1 DFQATT, CDR2 SNEGSKA (reference sequence). There are 13 residues in the CDR3. This chain's CDR3 is CSASFFRNTEAFF. The CDR3 nucleotides are TGCAGTGCTAGTTTCTTTCGAAACACTGAAGCTTTCTTT.

The chain carries TRBV7-8 and TRBJ2-2; weak D call: TRBD2 (6 bases). The length of the CDR3 is 17 residues. Germline V gene lookup returns CDR1 SGHVS and CDR2 FQNEAQ. V was pared by 6 bases and J by 6 bases, with 23 bases between. CDR3 sequence reads: CASRNRRGSSFPGELFF. The CDR3 nucleotides are TGTGCCAGCAGGAATAGACGGGGGTCCTCTTTCCCCGGGGAGCTGTTTTTT.

The rearrangement links TRBV28 to TRBJ1-3, with TRBD1 as a possible D gene (5 bases). This CDR3 is built from 15 residues. The germline gives CDR1 MDHEN, CDR2 SYDVKM. Trimming shortened V by 7 bases and J by 4 bases, and 17 bases separated the two germline ends. The chain's CDR3 is CASNELRAGGNTIYF. In DNA, the CDR3 is TGTGCCAGCAACGAACTCAGGGCAGGAGGAAACACCATATATTTT.